The rows below give T cell receptor beta chains drawn from one sample of a study of OX40 agonist ivuxolimab in advanced cancers. Sequencing used immunoSEQ multiplex PCR; TCRdb keeps in-frame clones, though not all of them. The table includes some 80,000 clones, about nine tenths detected once. The sample was CD4+ or CD8+ T cells sorted from blood, taken in a trial of the OX40 agonist ivuxolimab. These receptor sequences come from an adult with an advanced solid tumor such as melanoma, head and neck, liver or kidney cancer. Both conserved end residues are part of each CDR3. D genes are given only for firm matches. Part of the rows lack a size; the others show once, few, many or a class for expanded clones.

V,J,size,D,length,CDR3,DNA
TRBV14,TRBJ1-5,.,.,13,CASSQMANQPQHF,TGTGCCAGCAGCCAAATGGCCAATCAGCCCCAGCATTTT
TRBV2,TRBJ2-2,.,.,15,CASSLLATFTGELFF,TGTGCCAGCAGTCTTCTAGCGACGTTCACCGGGGAGCTGTTTTTT
TRBV7-2,TRBJ1-4,.,.,13,CASSYDRNEKLFF,TGTGCCAGCAGCTACGACAGGAATGAAAAACTGTTTTTT
TRBV6-6,TRBJ1-3,.,.,14,CASRRDSSGNTIYF,TGTGCCAGCAGGAGAGACAGCTCTGGAAACACCATATATTTT
TRBV28,TRBJ1-1,.,.,16,CASSSFSQPWNTEAFF,TGTGCCAGCAGTTCCTTCAGCCAGCCATGGAACACTGAAGCTTTCTTT
TRBV7-2,TRBJ2-3,.,.,11,CASSLKDTQYF,TGTGCCAGCAGCCTCAAGGATACGCAGTATTTT
TRBV30,TRBJ2-3,.,.,13,CAFSPGTPDTQYF,TGTGCCTTCTCCCCCGGAACCCCAGATACGCAGTATTTT
TRBV7-7,TRBJ2-1,.,TRBD2,15,CASSLLAGSPDEQFF,TGTGCCAGCAGCTTACTAGCGGGGAGCCCGGATGAGCAGTTCTTC
TRBV11-2,TRBJ2-5,few,.,14,CASSRGQLQETQYF,TGTGCCAGCAGCAGAGGACAGCTCCAAGAGACCCAGTACTTC
TRBV7-2,TRBJ2-7,.,TRBD1,14,CASIEDRGSYEQYF,TGTGCCAGCATCGAAGACAGGGGGTCCTACGAGCAGTACTTC
TRBV6-6,TRBJ1-1,.,.,16,CASSYSGRQKNPEAFF,TGTGCCAGCAGTTACTCCGGGCGGCAGAAGAACCCTGAAGCTTTCTTT
TRBV5-4,TRBJ1-1,.,.,14,CASSLDKGLPKAFF,TGTGCCAGCAGCTTGGATAAGGGACTCCCTAAAGCTTTCTTT
TRBV6-6,TRBJ1-1,once,TRBD1,14,CASSLGQSNTEAFF,TGTGCCAGCAGTTTGGGACAGTCGAACACTGAAGCTTTCTTT
TRBV30,TRBJ1-2,.,TRBD1,17,CAWSQTHYRGFGYGYTF,TGTGCCTGGAGTCAGACGCACTACAGGGGGTTTGGCTATGGCTACACCTTC
TRBV28,TRBJ2-7,.,.,16,CASKAVTTGKFYEQYF,TGTGCCAGCAAGGCGGTCACAACAGGGAAATTCTACGAGCAGTACTTC
TRBV7-6,TRBJ1-3,.,.,15,CASSLAGAGGNTIYF,TGTGCCAGCAGCTTAGCAGGGGCGGGAGGAAACACCATATATTTT
TRBV9,TRBJ2-7,.,.,15,CASSPARGNHNEQYF,TGTGCCAGCAGCCCTGCGAGAGGGAATCACAACGAGCAGTACTTC
TRBV6-1,TRBJ1-2,.,.,14,CASSPWDTVYGYTF,TGTGCCAGCAGCCCCTGGGACACTGTCTATGGCTACACCTTC
TRBV9,TRBJ2-2,.,TRBD2,18,CASSVGLTGGPRTGELFF,TGTGCCAGCAGCGTAGGTCTCACGGGGGGGCCGCGCACCGGGGAGCTGTTTTTT
TRBV11-2,TRBJ1-5,once,.,17,CASSPGGAHYSNQPQHF,TGTGCCAGCAGCCCCGGAGGGGCCCATTATAGCAATCAGCCCCAGCATTTT
TRBV27,TRBJ1-1,.,TRBD1,14,CASSLRRDSTEAFF,TGTGCCAGCAGTTTACGCCGGGACAGCACTGAAGCTTTCTTT
TRBV28,TRBJ1-2,.,.,11,CASHINYGYTF,TGTGCCAGCCATATTAACTATGGCTACACCTTC
TRBV7-6,TRBJ1-5,once,TRBD1,19,CASSSPGQLPSNSNQPQHF,TGTGCCAGCAGCTCGCCGGGACAGCTCCCCTCTAATAGCAATCAGCCCCAGCATTTT
TRBV7-2,TRBJ2-7,.,TRBD1,15,CASSLSGTGYYEQYF,TGTGCCAGCAGCTTGTCCGGGACAGGATACTACGAGCAGTACTTC
TRBV5-1,TRBJ1-1,.,.,15,CASSLRTAMNTEAFF,TGCGCCAGCAGCCTTCGGACGGCCATGAACACTGAAGCTTTCTTT
TRBV19,TRBJ1-2,.,TRBD1,15,CASSMPDRVYYGYTF,TGTGCCAGTAGTATGCCGGACAGGGTATACTATGGCTACACCTTC
TRBV6-5,TRBJ1-4,.,.,14,CASSYSPLGEKLFF,TGTGCCAGCAGTTACTCGCCGCTGGGGGAAAAACTGTTTTTT
TRBV7-8,TRBJ2-3,.,TRBD2,17,CASSARLADDRTDTQYF,TGTGCCAGCAGCGCGAGACTAGCGGACGATCGCACAGATACGCAGTATTTT
TRBV6-1,TRBJ2-1,.,.,15,CAARLQGSPYDEQFF,TGTGCCGCTAGATTACAGGGATCCCCCTACGATGAGCAGTTCTTC
TRBV5-5,TRBJ2-5,.,TRBD1,15,CASSVGQVLQETQYF,TGTGCCAGCAGCGTTGGACAGGTATTACAAGAGACCCAGTACTTC
TRBV30,TRBJ1-5,once,.,15,CAWSQGHLSNQPQHF,TGTGCCTGGAGTCAGGGACACCTTAGCAATCAGCCCCAGCATTTT
TRBV2,TRBJ2-5,once,.,13,CASIQGGWETQYF,TGTGCCAGCATACAGGGAGGGTGGGAGACCCAGTACTTC
TRBV6-5,TRBJ2-2,.,TRBD1,15,CASRGDRSNTGELFF,TGTGCCAGCAGGGGGGACAGATCGAACACCGGGGAGCTGTTTTTT
TRBV28,TRBJ1-1,.,.,14,CASNPGRRNTEAFF,TGTGCCAGCAACCCGGGACGGCGGAACACTGAAGCTTTCTTT
TRBV7-8,TRBJ1-4,.,.,14,CASSLLSAPEKLFF,TGTGCCAGCAGCTTACTCAGTGCCCCGGAAAAACTGTTTTTT
TRBV18,TRBJ2-1,.,TRBD2,15,CASSPGPSGYNEQFF,TGTGCCAGCTCCCCCGGGCCTAGCGGCTACAATGAGCAGTTCTTC
TRBV18,TRBJ2-7,.,.,12,CASSGTNYEQYF,TGTGCCAGCTCAGGGACCAACTACGAGCAGTACTTC
TRBV11-2,TRBJ2-3,.,.,12,CASSLSTDTQYF,TGTGCCAGCAGTTTGAGCACAGATACGCAGTATTTT
TRBV11-2,TRBJ2-7,.,.,15,CASSLGPGQNYEQYF,TGTGCCAGCAGCTTAGGCCCTGGGCAAAATTACGAGCAGTACTTC
TRBV19,TRBJ2-3,once,.,14,CASSKGLNTDTQYF,TGTGCCAGTAGTAAGGGACTCAACACAGATACGCAGTATTTT
TRBV18,TRBJ2-3,.,.,14,CASSPPGVADTQYF,TGTGCCAGCTCACCACCGGGGGTTGCGGATACGCAGTATTTT
TRBV19,TRBJ1-1,.,.,14,CASSPRQAVPEAFF,TGTGCCAGTAGTCCTCGACAGGCAGTTCCTGAAGCTTTCTTT
TRBV27,TRBJ1-2,once,.,17,CASSLSFGAEKAYGYTF,TGTGCCAGCAGTTTATCCTTTGGGGCAGAAAAAGCCTATGGCTACACCTTC
TRBV30,TRBJ1-2,.,.,15,CAWSQFGTSNYGYTF,TGTGCCTGGAGCCAATTCGGGACATCTAACTATGGCTACACCTTC
TRBV28,TRBJ1-5,.,.,14,CASSPPGQIQPQHF,TGTGCCAGCAGTCCGCCGGGACAAATACAGCCCCAGCATTTT
TRBV5-6,TRBJ1-1,.,.,15,CASSRLGPRKREAFF,TGTGCCAGCAGCAGACTCGGACCTCGAAAACGCGAAGCTTTCTTT
TRBV4-1,TRBJ1-2,.,.,16,CASSQASSRTVDGYTF,TGCGCCAGCAGCCAAGCTTCCTCGCGGACAGTTGATGGCTACACCTTC
TRBV5-1,TRBJ2-1,.,TRBD2,17,CASSFLGLAASYNEQFF,TGCGCCAGCAGCTTCCTAGGACTAGCGGCCTCCTACAATGAGCAGTTCTTC
TRBV29-1,TRBJ1-3,.,.,12,CSVQKDGNTIYF,TGCAGCGTTCAGAAGGATGGAAACACCATATATTTT
TRBV21-1,TRBJ2-2,.,.,16,CASSQGGQVSTGELFF,TGTGCCAGCAGCCAGGGGGGACAGGTCTCCACCGGGGAGCTGTTTTTT
TRBV4-1,TRBJ1-2,.,TRBD1,17,CASSQSGTGTYNYGYTF,TGCGCCAGCAGCCAAAGTGGGACAGGCACTTATAACTATGGCTACACCTTC